The 29 T cell receptor beta chains given below trace back to one sample, sequenced in a study of T-cell reconstitution after alpha-beta-depleted transplantation in children. General study points: Newly generated T cells supplied most T-cell counts and diversity one year post-transplant.

A library of TCRbeta sequences, prepared with unique molecular identifiers, was generated. TCRdb reprocessed the PCR reads with MiXCR, giving one entry per CDR3 protein. The repertoire holds around 300,000 distinct CDR3 sequences, with around 7.3% as singletons. Which antigens these TCRs recognize remains unknown. Source: peripheral blood, taken 360 days after TCRalphabeta/CD19-depleted stem cell transplant. The receptors shown here come from a female patient aged 2-10 years who had a stem cell transplant for Fanconi anemia, so the T cells may come from the graft donor.

The chain links TRBV5-1 to TRBJ1-1; D uncertain. The CDR3 runs 13 residues. Trimming removed 0 bases at V and 11 bases at J, with 14 bases between. CDR1 and CDR2 (germline): SGHRS, YFSETQ. The CDR3 loop is CASSLAFEARAFF. The CDR3 nucleotides read TGCGCCAGCAGCTTGGCCTTCGAGGCCCGGGCTTTCTTT.

This clonotype was seen ten or more times. The gene calls are TRBV7-2 and TRBJ2-3; TRBD2 matches at 11 bases. The CDR3 sequence is 16 residues long. Per the germline V gene, CDR1 is SGHTA and CDR2 is FQGNSA. The ends lost 1 base at V and 6 bases at J; junction bases unmatched: 6. For the CDR3, the DNA is TGTGCCAGCAGCTTAGTGTCTAGCGGGGGGTGGGATACGCAGTATTTT. Protein sequence: CASSLVSSGGWDTQYF.

This clonotype came up many times. The chain recombines TRBV27 with TRBJ2-3; no firm D call. This CDR3 comprises 14 residues. Germline lookup yields CDR1 MNHEY and CDR2 SMNVEV (reference sequence). V lost 5 bases and J 3 bases, leaving 12 bases between the germline ends. The CDR3 spells CASSALDGTDTQYF. The CDR3, as DNA: TGTGCCAGCAGTGCCCTGGACGGAACAGATACGCAGTATTTT.

This clonotype came up many times. The chain recombines TRBV29-1 with TRBJ2-1, with 7 bases that match TRBD2. The junction had 11 bases not matched to a gene; V was cut back by 7 bases and J by 5 bases. This CDR3 has 14 amino acids. Germline V gene lookup returns CDR1 SQVTM and CDR2 ANQGSEA. This CDR3 reads CSGRGAGPNNEQFF. CDR3 in DNA: TGCAGCGGCCGTGGAGCGGGGCCCAACAATGAGCAGTTCTTC.

This clonotype was seen at least ten times. The chain uses TRBV3-1 and TRBJ2-5; 8 nucleotides align to TRBD2. This CDR3 has 15 residues. V trimming: 3 bases; J trimming: 2 bases; junction bases outside the gene matches: 5. The germline gives CDR1 LGHDT, CDR2 YNNKEL (reference sequence). CDR3 in DNA: TGTGCCAGCAGCCATGGAGCGGGGGAACAAGAGACCCAGTACTTC. This codes for CASSHGAGEQETQYF.

This chain uses TRBV6-5 with TRBJ2-2, with TRBD2 as a possible D gene (6 bases). The germline V and J ends were trimmed by 1 base and 6 bases, with 9 bases remaining between them. Germline-derived CDR1 and CDR2 are MNHEY and SVGAGI. The CDR3 covers 14 residues. The CDR3 is CASSYWGGPGELFF. DNA for the CDR3: TGTGCCAGCAGTTACTGGGGAGGTCCCGGGGAGCTGTTTTTT.

This clonotype was seen ten or more times. The rearrangement joins TRBV27 to TRBJ2-3; D ambiguous. The germline gives CDR1 MNHEY, CDR2 SMNVEV (reference sequence). This CDR3 region has 14 residues. V was pared by 3 bases and J by 3 bases, with 10 bases between. This CDR3 is CASSLGYGTDTQYF. The CDR3 bases are TGTGCCAGCAGTTTGGGTTACGGAACAGATACGCAGTATTTT.

In this sample, this clonotype turned up many times. V is TRBV6-6 and J is TRBJ1-1; D ambiguous. The germline CDR1 and CDR2 sequences are MNHNY and SVGAGI (reference sequence). The CDR3 totals 12 residues. V gave up 5 bases and J gave up 8 bases, with 12 bases separating them. The CDR3 sequence is CASSLRTGEAFF. DNA for the CDR3: TGTGCCAGCAGTCTACGCACTGGGGAAGCTTTCTTT.

This sequence joins TRBV6-1 and TRBJ2-7, with D perhaps TRBD2 (7 bases). CDR1 is MNHNS, CDR2 SASEGT, per germline. Deletions cut 6 bases from V and 1 base from J, with 16 bases between. This CDR3 comprises 15 residues. CDR3 sequence (DNA): TGTGCCAGCAGAGCACAGGGAGGGGGGTCCTACGAGCAGTACTTC. Translation: CASRAQGGGSYEQYF.

In this sample, this clonotype turned up many times. This CDR3 reads CASSLRRGLRTDTQYF. The CDR3 bases are TGTGCCAGCAGTTTACGGCGGGGGCTCCGCACAGATACGCAGTATTTT. The chain couples TRBV28 to TRBJ2-3; the D gene is possibly TRBD2 (7 bases). V shed 2 bases and J shed 1 base, with 13 bases lying between them. This CDR3 is built from 16 residues. Germline assignment: CDR1 MDHEN and CDR2 SYDVKM.

This clonotype occurred many times. The chain joins TRBV6-1 to TRBJ2-2; the D gene is possibly TRBD1 (5 bases). The V and J ends lost 7 bases and 3 bases respectively, with 15 bases between them. Germline V gene data show CDR1 as MNHNS and CDR2 as SASEGT. The CDR3 extends over 15 amino acids. The CDR3 spells CASTTGRVHTGELFF. Here the CDR3 DNA reads TGTGCCAGCACCACGGGCAGGGTCCACACCGGGGAGCTGTTTTTT.

This clonotype was counted ten times or more. The chain uses TRBV11-2 and TRBJ2-1; 11 nucleotides line up with TRBD2. After removal of 2 bases from V and 7 bases from J, the junction contained 7 bases not matched to a gene. Germline V gene data show CDR1 as SGHAT and CDR2 as FQNNGV. CDR3 length: 16 amino acids. For the CDR3, the DNA is TGTGCCAGCAGCTTAATAGCGGGGGGGCTGTTTAATGAGCAGTTCTTC. Protein: CASSLIAGGLFNEQFF.

In this sample, this clonotype turned up many times. V and J are TRBV7-9 and TRBJ2-6, with D unresolved. V gave up 5 bases and J gave up 0 bases, with 14 bases separating them. CDR1 is SEHNR and CDR2 is FQNEAQ in the germline V gene (reference sequence). This CDR3 has 17 residues. DNA of the CDR3: TGTGCCAGCAGCCCAACGAGAGGTTACTCTGGGGCCAACGTCCTGACTTTC. This gives the protein CASSPTRGYSGANVLTF. The whole variable domain, filled in from reference TRBV7-9 and TRBJ2-6, reads DTGVSQNPRHKITKRGQNVTFRCDPISEHNRLYWYRQTLGQGPEFLTYFQNEAQLEKSRLLSDRFSAERPKGSFSTLEIQRTEQGDSAMYLCASSPTRGYSGANVLTFGAGSRLTVL.

This clonotype was seen more than once but under ten times. Given a much more abundant clone one base away, this may be a read error. In this CDR3 the conserved last residue, phenylalanine or tryptophan, is missing, so a read error is likely. V is TRBV12-3 or TRBV12-4 and J is TRBJ2-7; D gene ambiguous. Deletions cut 10 bases from V and 3 bases from J, with 10 bases between. There are 11 residues in the CDR3. CDR3 sequence: CATSRFYEQYS. The CDR3 nucleotides read TGTGCCACATCAAGGTTCTACGAGCAGTACTCC.

This clonotype has at least ten counts. The chain employs TRBV20-1 and TRBJ2-4, with 7 bases matching TRBD2. This CDR3 region has 13 residues. Germline CDR1 reads DFQATT; CDR2 reads SNEGSKA (reference sequence). V shed 1 base and J 6 bases; nucleotides not matched to a gene: 3. CDR3: CSARVASGNIQYF. CDR3 in DNA: TGCAGTGCTAGAGTGGCTAGCGGAAACATTCAGTACTTC.

With regard to this clonotype: A much larger clone lies a single base off, so this may be a read error. The J gene is TRBJ2-7, the V gene TRBV6-1, with TRBD1 matching over 7 bases. This CDR3 has 14 residues. CDR1 and CDR2 (germline): MNHNS, SASEGT. V shed 6 bases, J shed 7 bases, and the junction held 12 bases outside the gene matches. As DNA, the CDR3 is TGTGCCAGCAGAAGGACAGGTCCGGGGCAGGAGCAGTACTTC. Translating gives CASRRTGPGQEQYF.

The rearrangement links TRBV5-6 to TRBJ2-1, with D maybe TRBD2 (5 bases). The germline V gene has CDR1 SGHDT and CDR2 YYEEEE. V lost 9 bases, J lost 14 bases, and 15 bases lay in between. The CDR3 is 10 residues long. This chain's CDR3 is CAIPVRGEFF. The DNA of the CDR3 is TGTGCCATCCCTGTCCGGGGTGAGTTCTTC.

This clonotype was detected a few times. The CDR3 coding sequence is TGTGCCTGCGGCCAGGGGATATCCTACGAGCAGTACTTC. This encodes CACGQGISYEQYF. This rearrangement joins TRBV6-1 to TRBJ2-7; TRBD1 is a possible D gene (6 bases). Germline CDR1 and CDR2: MNHNS and SASEGT. V was shortened by 11 bases and J by 1 base, with 15 bases between the two germline ends. The CDR3 length is 13 residues.

V and J are TRBV20-1 and TRBJ1-5, with a weak D call TRBD1 (6 bases). The germline V gene has CDR1 DFQATT and CDR2 SNEGSKA (reference sequence). This CDR3 comprises 17 residues. The germline V and J ends were trimmed by 5 bases and 0 bases, with 20 bases remaining between them. The CDR3 loop reads CSARAAGADYSNQPQHF. Here the CDR3 DNA reads TGCAGTGCTCGAGCCGCGGGGGCGGATTATAGCAATCAGCCCCAGCATTTT.

The chain couples TRBV28 to TRBJ1-1; D is unresolved. Trimming took 4 bases from V and 4 from J, leaving 7 bases between them. CDR3 length: 12 residues. Looked up from germline, CDR1 is MDHEN and CDR2 is SYDVKM. The CDR3 spells CASSSSPTEAFF. The CDR3 DNA reads as TGTGCCAGCAGTTCTTCCCCCACTGAAGCTTTCTTT.

This clonotype was counted at least ten times. The CDR3 region is CSARAPGLPDTQYF. The CDR3 bases are TGCAGTGCTAGGGCCCCGGGACTACCAGATACGCAGTATTTT. V and J are TRBV20-1 and TRBJ2-3; the match to TRBD2 covers 7 bases. The V segment lost 3 bases and the J segment 4 bases; nucleotides outside the gene matches: 7. Germline V gives CDR1 DFQATT, CDR2 SNEGSKA (reference sequence). The length of the CDR3 is 14 residues.

The chain links TRBV7-9 to TRBJ1-2, with TRBD1 identical over 8 bases. Germline CDR1 and CDR2: SEHNR and FQNEAQ (reference sequence). The V gene end was trimmed by 3 bases and the J gene end by 2 bases; junction bases not matched to a gene: 5. The CDR3 has 15 residues. Written as DNA, the CDR3 is TGTGCCAGCAGCTTCCAGGGGGCTCGGAACTATGGCTACACCTTC. It is translated as CASSFQGARNYGYTF. The variable domain in full, with the rest retrieved from reference TRBV7-9 and TRBJ1-2, is DTGVSQNPRHKITKRGQNVTFRCDPISEHNRLYWYRQTLGQGPEFLTYFQNEAQLEKSRLLSDRFSAERPKGSFSTLEIQRTEQGDSAMYLCASSFQGARNYGYTFGSGTRLTVV.

This clonotype has at least ten counts. The J gene is TRBJ2-7, the V gene TRBV7-9; D gene ambiguous. Trimming shortened V by 1 base and J by 5 bases, and 6 bases separated the two germline ends. Germline CDR1 SEHNR, CDR2 FQNEAQ (reference sequence). CDR3 length: 12 residues. The CDR3 DNA follows: TGTGCCAGCAGCTTAGAATCGAACGAGCAGTACTTC. Translation gives CASSLESNEQYF.

V is TRBV19 and J is TRBJ1-1; the match to TRBD1 covers 8 bases. From germline, CDR1 is LNHDA and CDR2 SQIVND (reference sequence). V lost 1 base to trimming and J lost 6 bases; unmatched junction nucleotides: 7. The CDR3 runs to 15 residues. CDR3 residues: CASSIGPGGASEAFF. Written as DNA, the CDR3 is TGTGCCAGTAGTATAGGCCCAGGGGGCGCATCTGAAGCTTTCTTT.

This clonotype was recorded at least ten times. The V gene is TRBV6-5, the J gene TRBJ1-1; D is perhaps TRBD1 (5 bases). Deletions cut 3 bases from V and 6 bases from J, with 17 bases between. The CDR3 runs 15 residues. CDR1 MNHEY and CDR2 SVGAGI come from the germline V gene. For the CDR3, the DNA is TGTGCCAGCAGTTATCAGGGCGCGGCGTACTCTGAAGCTTTCTTT. Translating gives CASSYQGAAYSEAFF.

The J gene is TRBJ2-7, the V gene TRBV2; 8 positions match TRBD1. Trimming removed 10 bases from V and 7 bases from J; junction bases left unmatched: 12. The CDR3 sequence is 13 residues long. Per the germline V gene, CDR1 is SNHLY and CDR2 is FYNNEI. For the CDR3, the DNA is TGTGCCACCCCCGGGCAGGGGGCAGGAGAGCAGTACTTC. It encodes CATPGQGAGEQYF.

The V and J genes are TRBV12-3 or TRBV12-4 and TRBJ2-5, with D perhaps TRBD2 (5 bases). The CDR3 is made up of 15 amino acids. The V end lost 3 bases, the J end lost 1 base, and 12 bases lay between the germline ends. DNA for the CDR3: TGTGCCAGCAGTTTGATATCGAGGGCCCAAGAGACCCAGTACTTC. Translation gives CASSLISRAQETQYF.

In its sample, this clonotype was seen many times. One end of the junction varies from germline; a read error may be responsible. The chain uses TRBV5-6 and TRBJ1-1; D gene ambiguous. CDR3 length equals 15 residues. Looked up from germline, CDR1 is SGHDT and CDR2 is YYEEEE. The CDR3 DNA is TGTGCCAGCAGTTTGGGGAGGGTCCTCGGCACTGAAGCTTTCTTT. Amino acids: CASSLGRVLGTEAFF. Looking up the rest from reference TRBV5-6 and TRBJ1-1 gives the full variable domain: DAGVTQSPTHLIKTRGQQVTLRCSPKSGHDTVSWYQQALGQGPQFIFQYYEEEERQRGNFPDRFSGHQFPNYSSELNVNALLLGDSALYLCASSLGRVLGTEAFFGQGTRLTVV.

The sample holds a few counts of this clonotype. The V and J genes are TRBV19 and TRBJ1-4; D is undetermined. The CDR3 totals 13 residues. The germline V gene has CDR1 LNHDA and CDR2 SQIVND (reference sequence). The ends were cut back, 5 bases at V and 8 bases at J, with 12 bases in the middle. In DNA form, the CDR3 reads TGTGCCAGTAGTCCCGACCTCGAAGAAAAACTGTTTTTT. Its protein product is CASSPDLEEKLFF.